The sequence of this T cell receptor (beta chain) was determined in a study of T cells after yellow fever vaccination. MiXCR was run by TCRdb on the 5' RACE reads, yielding one entry per CDR3 protein. The table lists tens of thousands of distinct CDR3 sequences, around 7% of them singletons. The CDR3 totals 16 residues. The V gene's germline CDR1 is LGHNA and CDR2 YNFKEQ. The germline V and J ends were trimmed by 0 bases and 3 bases, with 12 bases remaining between them. This TCR came from a man between 18 and 29 years old who received the YFV17D yellow fever vaccine. This chain connects TRBV4-2 to TRBJ1-3; D perhaps matches TRBD1 (5 bases). The sample in question was CD8+ T cells sorted from PBMCs, obtained 9 to 11 days after the first yellow fever vaccination. The CDR3 here is CASSQDRRGLGNTIYF. CDR3 bases: TGTGCCAGCAGCCAAGATAGGAGGGGTCTTGGAAACACCATATATTTT.